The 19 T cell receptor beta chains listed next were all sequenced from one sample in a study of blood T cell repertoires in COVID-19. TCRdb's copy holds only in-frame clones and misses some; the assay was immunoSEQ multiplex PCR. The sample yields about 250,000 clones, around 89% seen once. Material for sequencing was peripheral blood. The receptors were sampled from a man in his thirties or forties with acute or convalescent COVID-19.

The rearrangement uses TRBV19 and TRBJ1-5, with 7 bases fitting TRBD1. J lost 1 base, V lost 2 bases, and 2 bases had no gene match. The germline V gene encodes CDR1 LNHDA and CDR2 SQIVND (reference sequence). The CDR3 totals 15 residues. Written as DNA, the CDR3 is TGTGCCAGTAGTATATCCAGGGGGAGCAATCAGCCCCAGCATTTT. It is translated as CASSISRGSNQPQHF.

The CDR3 region has the DNA TGCGCCAGCAGCCAAGATCCTAGCCTGGGGTTGGAGACCCAGTACTTC. Translating it yields CASSQDPSLGLETQYF. The rearrangement joins TRBV4-1 to TRBJ2-5; tentatively, D is TRBD2 (5 bases). CDR1 and CDR2 from the germline V gene are MGHRA and YSYEKL. The CDR3 extends over 16 amino acids. V lost 0 bases and J 5 bases, leaving 16 bases between the germline ends.

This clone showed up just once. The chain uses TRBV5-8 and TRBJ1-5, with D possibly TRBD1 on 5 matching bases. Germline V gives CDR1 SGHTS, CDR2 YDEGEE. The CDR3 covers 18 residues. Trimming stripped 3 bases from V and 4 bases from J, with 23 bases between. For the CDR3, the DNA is TGTGCCAGCAGCTCCGGGACTGTTACTCAGCGGAGGAATCAGCCCCAGCATTTT. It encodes CASSSGTVTQRRNQPQHF. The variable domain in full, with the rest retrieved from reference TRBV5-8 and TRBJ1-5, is EAGVTQSPTHLIKTRGQQATLRCSPISGHTSVYWYQQALGLGLQFLLWYDEGEERNRGNFPPRFSGRQFPNYSSELNVNALELEDSALYLCASSSGTVTQRRNQPQHFGDGTRLSIL.

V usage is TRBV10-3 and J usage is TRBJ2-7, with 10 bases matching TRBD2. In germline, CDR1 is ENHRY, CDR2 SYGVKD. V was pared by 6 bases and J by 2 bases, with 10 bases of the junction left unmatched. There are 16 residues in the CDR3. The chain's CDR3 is CAISAEAGGPPYEQYF. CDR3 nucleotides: TGTGCCATCAGCGCAGAAGCGGGAGGGCCCCCCTACGAGCAGTACTTC.

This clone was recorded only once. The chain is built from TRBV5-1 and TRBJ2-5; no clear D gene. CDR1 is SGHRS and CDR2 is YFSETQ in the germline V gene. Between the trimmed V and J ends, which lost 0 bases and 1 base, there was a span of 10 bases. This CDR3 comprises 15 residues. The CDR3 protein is CASSLAPLPQETQYF. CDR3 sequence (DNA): TGCGCCAGCAGCTTGGCCCCCCTTCCCCAAGAGACCCAGTACTTC.

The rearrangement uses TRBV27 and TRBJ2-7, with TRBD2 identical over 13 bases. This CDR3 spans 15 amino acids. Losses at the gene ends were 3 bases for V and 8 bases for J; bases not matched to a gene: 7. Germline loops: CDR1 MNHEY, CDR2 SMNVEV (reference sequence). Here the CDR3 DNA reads TGTGCCAGCAGTTTCTACGGGACTAGCGGGAATAAGCAGTACTTC. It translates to CASSFYGTSGNKQYF.

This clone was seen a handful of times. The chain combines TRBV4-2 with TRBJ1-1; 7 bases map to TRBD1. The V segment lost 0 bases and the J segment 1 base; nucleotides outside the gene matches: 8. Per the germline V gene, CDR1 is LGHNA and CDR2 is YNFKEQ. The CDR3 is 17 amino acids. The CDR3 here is CASSQDSLDRRNTEAFF. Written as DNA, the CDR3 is TGTGCCAGCAGCCAAGATTCCCTGGACAGGAGGAACACTGAAGCTTTCTTT.

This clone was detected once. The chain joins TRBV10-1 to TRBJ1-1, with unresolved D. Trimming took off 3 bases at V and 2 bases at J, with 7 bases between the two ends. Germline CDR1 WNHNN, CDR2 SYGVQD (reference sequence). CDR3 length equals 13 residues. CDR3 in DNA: TGCGCCAGCAGTGATCGGTTTAACACTGAAGCTTTCTTT. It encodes CASSDRFNTEAFF.

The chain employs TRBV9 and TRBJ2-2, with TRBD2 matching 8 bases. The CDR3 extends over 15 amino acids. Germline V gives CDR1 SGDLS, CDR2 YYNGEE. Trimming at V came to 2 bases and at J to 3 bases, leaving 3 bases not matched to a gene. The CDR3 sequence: CASSVSGAHTGELFF. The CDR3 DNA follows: TGTGCCAGCAGCGTTAGCGGGGCACACACCGGGGAGCTGTTTTTT.

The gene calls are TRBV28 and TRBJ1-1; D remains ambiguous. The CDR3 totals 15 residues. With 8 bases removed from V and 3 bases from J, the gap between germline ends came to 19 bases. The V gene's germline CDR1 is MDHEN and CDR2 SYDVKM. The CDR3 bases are TGTGCCAGCCGCCTCCTATCCTCGACTTACACTGAAGCTTTCTTT. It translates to CASRLLSSTYTEAFF.

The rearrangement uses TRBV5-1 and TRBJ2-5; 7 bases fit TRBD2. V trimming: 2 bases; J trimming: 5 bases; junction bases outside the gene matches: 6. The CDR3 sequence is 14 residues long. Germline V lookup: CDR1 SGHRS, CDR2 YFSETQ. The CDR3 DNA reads TGCGCCAGCAGCTTCCAGCGGCGGGAGGAGACCCAGTACTTC. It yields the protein CASSFQRREETQYF.

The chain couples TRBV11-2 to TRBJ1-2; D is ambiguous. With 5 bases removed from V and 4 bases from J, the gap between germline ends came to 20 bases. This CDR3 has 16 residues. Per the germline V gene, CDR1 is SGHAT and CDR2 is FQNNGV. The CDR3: CASSHSSSGSGYGYTF. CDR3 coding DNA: TGTGCCAGCAGCCATTCCAGTAGCGGCTCAGGCTATGGCTACACCTTC.

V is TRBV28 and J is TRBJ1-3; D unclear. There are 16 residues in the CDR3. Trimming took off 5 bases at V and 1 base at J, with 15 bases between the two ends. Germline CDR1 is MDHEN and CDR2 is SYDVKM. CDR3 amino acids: CASSPALAASGNTIYF. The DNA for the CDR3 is TGTGCCAGCAGTCCTGCTCTGGCGGCATCTGGAAACACCATATATTTT.

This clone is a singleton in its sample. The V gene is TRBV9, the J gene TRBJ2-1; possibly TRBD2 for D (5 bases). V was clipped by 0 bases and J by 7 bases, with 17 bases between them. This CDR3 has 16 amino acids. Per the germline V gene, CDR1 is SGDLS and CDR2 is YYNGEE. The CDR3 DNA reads TGTGCCAGCAGCGTAGACCTGGCGTCGGGGATGAATGAGCAGTTCTTC. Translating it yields CASSVDLASGMNEQFF.

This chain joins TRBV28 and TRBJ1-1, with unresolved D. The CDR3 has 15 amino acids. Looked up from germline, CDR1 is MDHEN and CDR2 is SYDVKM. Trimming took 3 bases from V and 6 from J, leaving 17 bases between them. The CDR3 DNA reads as TGTGCCAGCAGTTTGCATAGGTCGGGTGCCCCTGAAGCTTTCTTT. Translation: CASSLHRSGAPEAFF.

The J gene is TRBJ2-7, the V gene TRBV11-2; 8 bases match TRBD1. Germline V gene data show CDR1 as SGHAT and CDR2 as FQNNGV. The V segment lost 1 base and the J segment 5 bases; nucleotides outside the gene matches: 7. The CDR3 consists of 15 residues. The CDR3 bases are TGTGCCAGCAGCTTAGTGGCAGGGGGCATCCACGAGCAGTACTTC. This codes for CASSLVAGGIHEQYF.

The CDR3: CASSLPTDSYEQYF. The CDR3 nucleotides are TGTGCCAGCAGCCTACCGACAGACTCCTACGAGCAGTACTTC. This chain uses TRBV6-6 with TRBJ2-7; possible D gene TRBD1, 5 bases. The ends were cut back, 6 bases at V and 0 bases at J, with 12 bases in the middle. Per germline, CDR1 MNHNY and CDR2 SVGAGI (reference sequence). CDR3 length: 14 amino acids.

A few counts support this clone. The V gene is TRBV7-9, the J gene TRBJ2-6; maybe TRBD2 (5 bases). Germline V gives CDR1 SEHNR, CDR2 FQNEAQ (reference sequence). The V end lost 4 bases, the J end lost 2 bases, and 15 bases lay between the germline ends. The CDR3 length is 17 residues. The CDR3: CASSSSAAGAGANVLTF. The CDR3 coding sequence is TGTGCCAGCAGCTCCTCGGCGGCCGGGGCTGGGGCCAACGTCCTGACTTTC.

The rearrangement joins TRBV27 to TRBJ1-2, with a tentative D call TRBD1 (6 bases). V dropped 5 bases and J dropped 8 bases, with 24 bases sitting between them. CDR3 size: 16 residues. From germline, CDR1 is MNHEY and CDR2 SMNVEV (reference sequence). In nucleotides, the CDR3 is TGTGCCAGCAGTGAGCGACAGGTAGCCCCAATAGACGGCTACACCTTC. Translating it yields CASSERQVAPIDGYTF.